Following are 25 T cell receptor beta chains from one sample sequenced in a study of blood T cell dynamics during melanoma immunotherapy. The data were produced by immunoSEQ multiplex PCR, yet TCRdb's version contains in-frame clones alone and is incomplete. The sample has 15,000 or so clones; around 88% are singletons. The sample's time point: week 3, after first cycle of checkpoint inhibitor. The sample consisted of blood, taken from a patient treated with checkpoint blockade. These receptor sequences come from a human donor with melanoma.

The chain is built from TRBV5-6 and TRBJ2-7, with 7 nucleotides matching TRBD1. The germline gives CDR1 SGHDT, CDR2 YYEEEE. With V trimmed by 4 bases and J by 0 bases, 7 bases remained unmatched. The CDR3 extends over 15 amino acids. The CDR3 is CASSRTGGPSYEQYF. CDR3 nucleotide sequence: TGTGCCAGCAGCCGGACAGGAGGTCCCTCCTACGAGCAGTACTTC. Complete variable domain (other parts from reference TRBV5-6 and TRBJ2-7): DAGVTQSPTHLIKTRGQQVTLRCSPKSGHDTVSWYQQALGQGPQFIFQYYEEEERQRGNFPDRFSGHQFPNYSSELNVNALLLGDSALYLCASSRTGGPSYEQYFGPGTRLTVT.

The chain combines TRBV27 with TRBJ2-4; D unresolved. The CDR3 sequence is 19 residues long. Germline-derived CDR1 and CDR2 are MNHEY and SMNVEV (reference sequence). Trimming removed 0 bases at V and 5 bases at J, with 23 bases between. The CDR3 coding sequence is TGTGCCAGCAGTTTATCCCCTGGGAACTTAGGGCACTTTCAAAACATTCAGTACTTC. Its protein product is CASSLSPGNLGHFQNIQYF.

As regards this clone: The germline gene is not matched at one end of the junction; a read error may be the cause. The chain recombines TRBV7-2 with TRBJ2-5, with 8 bases lining up with TRBD2. CDR1 is SGHTA and CDR2 is FQGNSA in the germline V gene. The CDR3 runs 15 residues. This CDR3 reads CASSLEVGLAGRLNF. CDR3 DNA sequence: TGTGCCAGCAGCTTAGAAGTCGGCCTAGCGGGCCGATTGAACTTC.

This clone was seen only once. The gene calls are TRBV30 and TRBJ2-3; TRBD1 matches at 9 bases. In germline, CDR1 is GTSNPN, CDR2 SVGIG (reference sequence). Trimming at V came to 1 base and at J to 1 base, leaving 3 bases not matched to a gene. The CDR3 loop spans 15 amino acids. This chain's CDR3 is CAWSGGQGRTDTQYF. CDR3 DNA sequence: TGTGCCTGGAGTGGCGGACAGGGGCGCACAGATACGCAGTATTTT.

The CDR3 region has the DNA TGTGCCAGCTCCCAGCGGGAGTCGGGGATGGATGAGCAGTTCTTC. It specifies CASSQRESGMDEQFF. The gene calls are TRBV18 and TRBJ2-1; 8 nucleotides line up with TRBD2. Germline CDR1 reads KGHSH; CDR2 reads LQKENI. J gave up 8 bases and V 6 bases, and 12 bases lay outside the gene matches. The CDR3 has 15 amino acids.

The rearrangement links TRBV18 to TRBJ2-5, with 8 bases identical to TRBD1. The germline V gene encodes CDR1 KGHSH and CDR2 LQKENI. V lost 0 bases and J lost 5; bases outside the gene matches: 5. The CDR3 length is 15 residues. The CDR3 DNA reads as TGTGCCAGCTCACCACCGCAGGGGGCGCAGGAGACCCAGTACTTC. This sequence encodes CASSPPQGAQETQYF.

Comments on this clone: The sample has other DNA sequences that encode this CDR3 too. The V gene is TRBV5-1, the J gene TRBJ1-2, with 7 bases fitting TRBD1. The CDR3 has 14 residues. CDR1 SGHRS and CDR2 YFSETQ come from the germline V gene. The V segment lost 4 bases and the J segment 5 bases; nucleotides outside the gene matches: 8. CDR3 coding DNA: TGCGCCAGCAGCGCCACAGGGGAAGGGTATGGCTACACCTTC. Translation: CASSATGEGYGYTF.

This chain connects TRBV7-2 to TRBJ2-5; 8 positions match TRBD1. Unmatched junction bases numbered 5, after V lost 0 bases and J lost 5 bases. Per the germline V gene, CDR1 is SGHTA and CDR2 is FQGNSA. The CDR3 sequence is 15 residues long. CDR3 DNA sequence: TGTGCCAGCAGCTTAGCGGTGACAGGGGCTGAGACCCAGTACTTC. It is translated as CASSLAVTGAETQYF.

The chain is built from TRBV30 and TRBJ2-3; the match to TRBD2 covers 10 bases. The CDR3 covers 16 residues. Germline-derived CDR1 and CDR2 are GTSNPN and SVGIG (reference sequence). With V trimmed by 2 bases and J by 1 base, 6 bases remained unmatched. This chain's CDR3 is CAWSPLAGARTDTQYF. The CDR3 DNA is TGTGCCTGGAGTCCCCTAGCGGGAGCACGCACAGATACGCAGTATTTT.

This sequence joins TRBV2 and TRBJ1-2; perhaps TRBD1 as D (5 bases). The germline gives CDR1 SNHLY, CDR2 FYNNEI. The V end lost 5 bases, the J end lost 7 bases, and 11 bases lay between the germline ends. CDR3 length equals 12 residues. The CDR3 nucleotides read TGTGCCAGCAGTACCAACCAGGGTGGCTACACCTTC. It specifies CASSTNQGGYTF.

The rearrangement uses TRBV28 and TRBJ2-2, with 12 bases matching TRBD2. With V trimmed by 8 bases and J by 6 bases, 7 bases remained unmatched. This CDR3 has 15 amino acids. CDR1 is MDHEN, CDR2 SYDVKM, per germline. CDR3 region: CASGLAGGPAGELFF. In DNA form, the CDR3 reads TGTGCCAGCGGGCTAGCGGGAGGGCCGGCCGGGGAGCTGTTTTTT. The full variable domain, rest sourced from reference TRBV28 and TRBJ2-2, is DVKVTQSSRYLVKRTGEKVFLECVQDMDHENMFWYRQDPGLGLRLIYFSYDVKMKEKGDIPEGYSVSREKKERFSLILESASTNQTSMYLCASGLAGGPAGELFFGEGSRLTVL.

The rearrangement uses TRBV5-1 and TRBJ2-2, with TRBD1 matching 8 bases. Germline trimming cut 6 bases from V and 6 bases from J; bases unmatched to any gene: 4. CDR1 is SGHRS and CDR2 is YFSETQ in the germline V gene. This CDR3 is 13 amino acids long. CDR3 region: CASTTGDSGELFF. CDR3 DNA sequence: TGCGCCAGCACGACAGGGGATTCCGGGGAGCTGTTTTTT.

The chain joins TRBV27 to TRBJ1-1; 8 bases map to TRBD1. Trimming at V came to 5 bases and at J to 3 bases, leaving 8 bases not matched to a gene. This CDR3 region has 15 residues. CDR1 and CDR2 from the germline V gene are MNHEY and SMNVEV (reference sequence). The CDR3 DNA follows: TGTGCCAGCAGTAGCGGACAGGGTCGCTACACTGAAGCTTTCTTT. This encodes CASSSGQGRYTEAFF.

The J gene is TRBJ2-1, the V gene TRBV4-1; D unclear. The length of the CDR3 is 14 residues. V shed 1 base and J shed 8 bases, with 12 bases lying between them. Per the germline V gene, CDR1 is MGHRA and CDR2 is YSYEKL. The DNA for the CDR3 is TGCGCCAGCAGCCAAGGGGTAGGGCTAGATGAGCAGTTCTTC. It translates to CASSQGVGLDEQFF.

The chain carries TRBV28 and TRBJ1-1, with D perhaps TRBD1 (5 bases). V gave up 2 bases and J gave up 0 bases, with 13 bases separating them. CDR1 is MDHEN and CDR2 is SYDVKM in the germline V gene. The CDR3 totals 16 residues. CDR3 protein: CASSLRQRHMNTEAFF. The CDR3 DNA sequence: TGTGCCAGCAGTTTAAGACAGCGACACATGAACACTGAAGCTTTCTTT.

V and J are TRBV29-1 and TRBJ2-3; D call uncertain. Germline assignment: CDR1 SQVTM and CDR2 ANQGSEA. Trimming shortened V by 5 bases and J by 1 base, and 7 bases separated the two germline ends. The length of the CDR3 is 12 residues. CDR3 nucleotides: TGCAGCGTTTGGGGTGGCACAGATACGCAGTATTTT. Translated, it gives CSVWGGTDTQYF.

CDR3 in DNA: TGCGCCAGCAGCCAAGTTGGTCCCGGCGGATCTAGCACAGATACGCAGTATTTT. Translation gives CASSQVGPGGSSTDTQYF. The chain combines TRBV4-3 with TRBJ2-3; no reliable D call. Per germline, CDR1 LGHNA and CDR2 YSLEER. The CDR3 consists of 18 residues. Trimming shortened V by 1 base and J by 0 bases, and 17 bases separated the two germline ends.

This chain links TRBV2 with TRBJ2-4, with D unresolved. The CDR3 extends over 15 amino acids. Trimming took off 1 base at V and 1 base at J, with 8 bases between the two ends. Germline V gives CDR1 SNHLY, CDR2 FYNNEI. CDR3 nucleotide sequence: TGTGCCAGCAGTGAAGAGGGAAGGGCCAAAAACATTCAGTACTTC. Translated, it gives CASSEEGRAKNIQYF.

V and J are TRBV5-1 and TRBJ1-4; D remains unclear. Germline V gene lookup returns CDR1 SGHRS and CDR2 YFSETQ. This CDR3 has 13 residues. Between the trimmed V and J ends, which lost 3 bases and 8 bases, there was a span of 11 bases. The CDR3 loop reads CASSSDVREKLFF. CDR3 bases: TGCGCCAGCAGCTCGGACGTTAGGGAAAAACTGTTTTTT.

This clone came up once. This rearrangement joins TRBV19 to TRBJ2-3; 9 bases are shared with TRBD2. CDR3 size: 14 residues. With 11 bases clipped from V and 3 bases from J, the junction kept 9 bases outside the gene matches. Germline V gene sequence: CDR1 LNHDA, CDR2 SQIVND (reference sequence). Written as DNA, the CDR3 is TGTGCCTCGTCGAAAGGACTAGCGACAGATACGCAGTATTTT. Translating gives CASSKGLATDTQYF.

This chain uses TRBV7-8 with TRBJ1-5, with TRBD1 matching 7 bases. In germline, CDR1 is SGHVS, CDR2 FQNEAQ. CDR3 length equals 18 residues. Unmatched junction bases numbered 14, after V lost 4 bases and J lost 2 bases. Here the CDR3 reads CASSSAEVRGRGNQPQHF. The CDR3 coding sequence is TGTGCCAGCAGCTCCGCTGAGGTGAGGGGGCGAGGCAATCAGCCCCAGCATTTT.

The chain carries TRBV14 and TRBJ1-5; 7 bases map to TRBD1. The J segment lost 1 base and the V segment lost 1 base, leaving 10 bases of the junction unmatched. CDR1 and CDR2 (germline): SGHDN, FVKESK. This CDR3 spans 18 amino acids. CDR3 loop: CASSQGTGDSKSNQPQHF. In DNA, the CDR3 is TGTGCCAGCAGCCAAGGAACAGGGGACAGTAAGAGCAATCAGCCCCAGCATTTT.

J is TRBJ2-3 and V is TRBV10-2, with D unresolved. CDR3 size: 15 residues. Trimming removed 5 bases at V and 1 base at J, with 13 bases between. CDR1 is WSHSY, CDR2 SAAADI, per germline. The CDR3 sequence: CASSLSPAGTDTQYF. The CDR3 bases are TGCGCCAGCAGTTTAAGCCCGGCTGGCACAGATACGCAGTATTTT.

The rearrangement uses TRBV6-1 and TRBJ2-2, with D hard to call. This CDR3 spans 12 amino acids. V lost 10 bases and J 2 bases, leaving 8 bases between the germline ends. In germline, CDR1 is MNHNS, CDR2 SASEGT. As DNA, the CDR3 is TGTGCCACTAGGGAAAACACCGGGGAGCTGTTTTTT. Translating it yields CATRENTGELFF.

V gene TRBV19 combines with J gene TRBJ2-6; 9 nucleotides align to TRBD1. The germline V gene has CDR1 LNHDA and CDR2 SQIVND (reference sequence). The V segment lost 3 bases and the J segment 0 bases; nucleotides outside the gene matches: 6. The CDR3 runs to 18 residues. As DNA, the CDR3 is TGTGCCAGTAGTATGTATGGGACAGGGACCTCTGGGGCCAACGTCCTGACTTTC. Protein sequence: CASSMYGTGTSGANVLTF.